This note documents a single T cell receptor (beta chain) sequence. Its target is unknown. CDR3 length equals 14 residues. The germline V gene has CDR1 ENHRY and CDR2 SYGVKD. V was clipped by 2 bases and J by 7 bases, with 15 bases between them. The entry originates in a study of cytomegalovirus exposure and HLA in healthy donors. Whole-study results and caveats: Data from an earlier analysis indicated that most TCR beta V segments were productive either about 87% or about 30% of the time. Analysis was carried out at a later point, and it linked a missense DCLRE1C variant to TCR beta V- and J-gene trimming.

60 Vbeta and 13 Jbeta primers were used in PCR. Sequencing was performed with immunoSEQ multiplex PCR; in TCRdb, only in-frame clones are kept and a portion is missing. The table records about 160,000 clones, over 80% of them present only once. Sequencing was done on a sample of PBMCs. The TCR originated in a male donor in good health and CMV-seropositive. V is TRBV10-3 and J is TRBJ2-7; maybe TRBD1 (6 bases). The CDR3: CAISEAGAAGEQYF. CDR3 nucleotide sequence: TGTGCCATCAGTGAGGCAGGGGCCGCTGGGGAGCAGTACTTC.